This T cell receptor (beta chain) is from a study of blood T cell repertoires in COVID-19. As for the study in general: Spain, Italy and the United States supplied samples that represented acute and convalescent COVID-19.

Clones were sequenced by immunoSEQ multiplex PCR, and TCRdb holds only the in-frame ones, with some missing. The table records some 180,000 clones, 70% to 85% of them present only once. Living in 20 to 30 US areas, the participants were between roughly 18 and 89 years of age. The sequenced material came from PBMCs or T cells enriched from blood (not recorded which). This receptor was taken from a woman aged 60-75 years with acute COVID-19.

CDR3 loop: CASSYFPGSGELFF. The CDR3 nucleotides read TGTGCCAGCAGTTACTTCCCCGGGTCCGGGGAGCTGTTTTTT. The V call is TRBV6-5, the J call TRBJ2-2; no definite D call. Germline V lookup: CDR1 MNHEY, CDR2 SVGAGI. With 1 base removed from V and 6 bases from J, the gap between germline ends came to 9 bases. The CDR3 spans 14 residues.